In its sample, the clone carrying this T cell receptor (beta chain) was seen many times. Its antigen remains unknown. The CDR3 consists of 19 residues. V was pared by 2 bases and J by 4 bases, with 12 bases of the junction left unmatched. From germline, CDR1 is SGDLS and CDR2 YYNGEE. This sample stems from a study of Graves' ophthalmopathy and Graves' hyperthyroidism. The study's findings and limits: Blood also harbored most expanded thyroid clonotypes above 0.001 frequency.

RNA transcripts yielded amplified TCR beta CDR3 regions. Scientists carried out first-round RT-PCR using HTBI primers and then a second-round multiplex PCR. TCRdb analysed the multiplex PCR reads with MiXCR anew, one entry per CDR3 protein. Here the sample spans about 640,000 distinct CDR3 sequences, 35% to 50% being singletons. Where ophthalmopathy was present, donors had moderate-to-severe activity, CAS ≥3, NOSPECS ≥4 and duration under 3 months. This sequence was found in an adult man with Graves' ophthalmopathy. The rearrangement uses TRBV9 and TRBJ2-5; TRBD2 matches at 15 bases. Source material: peripheral blood. CDR3 DNA sequence: TGTGCCAGCAGCGTTCGCGGACTAGCGGGAGGGTACCTAGGAGAGACCCAGTACTTC. Encoded protein: CASSVRGLAGGYLGETQYF.